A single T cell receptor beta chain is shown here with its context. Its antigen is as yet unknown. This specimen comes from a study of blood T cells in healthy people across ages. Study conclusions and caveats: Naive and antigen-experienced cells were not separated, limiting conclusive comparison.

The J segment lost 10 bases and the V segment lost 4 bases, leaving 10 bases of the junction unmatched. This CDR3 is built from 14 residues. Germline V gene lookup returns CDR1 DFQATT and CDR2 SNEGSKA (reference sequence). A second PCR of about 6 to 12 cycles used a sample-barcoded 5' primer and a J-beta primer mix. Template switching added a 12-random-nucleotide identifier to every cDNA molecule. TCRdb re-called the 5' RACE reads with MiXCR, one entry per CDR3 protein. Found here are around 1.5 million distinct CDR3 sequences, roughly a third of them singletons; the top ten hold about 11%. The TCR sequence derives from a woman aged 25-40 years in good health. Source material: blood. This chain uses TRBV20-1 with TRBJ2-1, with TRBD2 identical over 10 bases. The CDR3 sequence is CSAIASGSSYEQFF. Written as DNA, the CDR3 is TGCAGTGCTATCGCTAGCGGGAGCTCCTACGAGCAGTTCTTC.